The present T cell receptor beta chain was sequenced within a study of vaccination and CD4 T cells after COVID-19. Findings of the study overall: Among those convalescent, a median roughly 90% of reactive clones emerged solely post-vaccination.

The CDR3 runs 13 residues. CDR1 MNHNS and CDR2 SASEGT come from the germline V gene. V lost 6 bases and J 6 bases, leaving 14 bases between the germline ends. Scientists ran DNA taken from cultured CD4+ T cells through the Oncomine TCR Beta short-read assay for sequencing. MiXCR, applied by TCRdb to the PCR reads, yields one record per CDR3 protein. The sample records more than 15,000 distinct CDR3 sequences, approximately 58% being singletons. With regard to this clonotype: Its cognate antigen is unknown.

Treatment defined: roughly 11-day PBMC culture with coronavirus spike peptide pools or control peptides (ViraFEST assay). The genes are TRBV6-1 and TRBJ1-2, with D possibly being TRBD1 (6 bases). This TCR was sampled from a human donor who had recovered from COVID-19. The sample consisted of CD4+ T cells from blood, cultured in vitro. The CDR3 sequence: CASRLDRWHGYTF. The CDR3, as DNA: TGTGCCAGCAGACTTGACAGGTGGCATGGCTACACCTTC.